This entry lists 2 T cell receptor beta chains sequenced from one sample in a study of regulatory T cells in long-lasting Graves disease. Combining iRepertoire HTBI primers with Arm-PCR of CDR3 regions, the authors built TCR beta libraries. One entry per CDR3 protein, called by TCRdb with MiXCR from the multiplex PCR reads. The table shows roughly 220,000 distinct CDR3 sequences, with around 20% occurring only once. Time point reported: newly diagnosed GD, antithyroid drugs for less than 3 months. Making the TCR library involved RNA that had been extracted from PBMCs. This specimen was peripheral blood mononuclear cells (PBMCs), taken at new diagnosis, from a patient treated with antithyroid drugs. The source of these receptors is a female donor with Graves disease.

The sample holds many counts of this clonotype. The chain combines TRBV10-1 with TRBJ2-1; tentatively, D is TRBD2 (6 bases). The ends were cut back, 4 bases at V and 4 bases at J, with 17 bases in the middle. Germline assignment: CDR1 WNHNN and CDR2 SYGVQD (reference sequence). The CDR3 is made up of 16 amino acids. The CDR3 reads CASSGNPGLVYNEQFF. CDR3 DNA sequence: TGCGCCAGCAGTGGAAACCCGGGACTGGTTTACAATGAGCAGTTCTTC.

This clonotype was detected ten times or more. The chain has TRBV6-1 and TRBJ1-4, with D possibly matching TRBD1 (5 bases). The V gene lost 3 bases and the J gene lost 7 bases, with 15 bases spanning the gap. In germline, CDR1 is MNHNS, CDR2 SASEGT. This CDR3 region has 15 residues. CDR3: CASSDFGHPGEKLFF. Written as DNA, the CDR3 is TGTGCCAGCAGTGACTTTGGACACCCGGGTGAAAAACTGTTTTTT.